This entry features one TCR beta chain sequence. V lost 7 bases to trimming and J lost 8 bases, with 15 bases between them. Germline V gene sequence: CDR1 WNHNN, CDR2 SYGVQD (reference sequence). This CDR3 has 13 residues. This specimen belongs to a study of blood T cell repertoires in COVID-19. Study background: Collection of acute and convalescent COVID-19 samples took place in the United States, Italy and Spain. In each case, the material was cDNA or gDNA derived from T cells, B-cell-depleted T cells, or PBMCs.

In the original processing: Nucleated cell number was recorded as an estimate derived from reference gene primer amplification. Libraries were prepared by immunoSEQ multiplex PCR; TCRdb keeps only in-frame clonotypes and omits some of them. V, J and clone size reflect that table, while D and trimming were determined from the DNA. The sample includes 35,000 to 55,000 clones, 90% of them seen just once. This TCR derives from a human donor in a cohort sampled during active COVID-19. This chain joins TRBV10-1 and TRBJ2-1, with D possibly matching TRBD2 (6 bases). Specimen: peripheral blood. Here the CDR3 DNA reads TGCGCCAGCAACGGGGGTACAATCGATGAGCAGTTCTTC. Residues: CASNGGTIDEQFF.